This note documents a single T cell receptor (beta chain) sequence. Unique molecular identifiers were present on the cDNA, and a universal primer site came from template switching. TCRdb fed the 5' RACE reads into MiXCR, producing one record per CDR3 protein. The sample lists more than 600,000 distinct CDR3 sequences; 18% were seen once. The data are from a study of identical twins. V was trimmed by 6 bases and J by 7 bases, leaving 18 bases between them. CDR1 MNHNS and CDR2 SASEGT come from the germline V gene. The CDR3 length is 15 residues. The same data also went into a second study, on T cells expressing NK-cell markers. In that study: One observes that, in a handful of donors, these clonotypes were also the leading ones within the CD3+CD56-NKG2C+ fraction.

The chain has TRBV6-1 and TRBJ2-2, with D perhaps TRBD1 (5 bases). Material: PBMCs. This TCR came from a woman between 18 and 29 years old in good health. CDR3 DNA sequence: TGTGCCAGCAGACCTAATCTAGGGGCCTACGGGGAGCTGTTTTTT. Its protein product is CASRPNLGAYGELFF.